This T cell receptor (beta chain) was recorded in a study of identical twins' blood T cells. From germline, CDR1 is LGHDT and CDR2 YNNKEL (reference sequence). The V end was cut by 0 bases, the J end by 0 bases, with 9 bases between. The CDR3 is 17 residues long. The donors were healthy female monozygous twins, three pairs in total. Regarding this clonotype: No antigen is known for it.

Study-wide results and caveats: Out-of-frame TCRbeta clonotypes reportedly had markedly more similar V usage in twins than unrelated donors. Twins shared more top CDR3 clonotypes than unrelated donors did.

Both ends of each TCR cDNA library bore sample-specific barcodes. Using its own MiXCR run on the 5' RACE reads, TCRdb lists one record per CDR3 protein. This table holds 350,000 to 400,000 distinct CDR3 sequences, roughly 27% found once. Sequenced input: PBMCs. This rearrangement joins TRBV3-1 to TRBJ1-6; D remains unclear. This clonotype originated in a woman between 18 and 50 years old in good health. CDR3 DNA sequence: TGTGCCAGCAGCCAAGAGGTCGGCTACTCCTATAATTCACCCCTCCACTTT. Protein sequence: CASSQEVGYSYNSPLHF.